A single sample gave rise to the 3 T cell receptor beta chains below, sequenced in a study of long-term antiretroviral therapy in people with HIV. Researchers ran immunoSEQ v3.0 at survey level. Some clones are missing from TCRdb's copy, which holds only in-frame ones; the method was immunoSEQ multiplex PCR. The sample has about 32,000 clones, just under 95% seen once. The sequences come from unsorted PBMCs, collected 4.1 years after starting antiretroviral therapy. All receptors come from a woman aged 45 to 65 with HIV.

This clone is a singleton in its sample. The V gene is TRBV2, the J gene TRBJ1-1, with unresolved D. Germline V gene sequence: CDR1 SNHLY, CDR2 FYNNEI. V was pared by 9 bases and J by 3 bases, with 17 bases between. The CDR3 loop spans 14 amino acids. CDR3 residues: CASIWGVEDTEAFF. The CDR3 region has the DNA TGTGCCAGTATATGGGGTGTCGAGGACACTGAAGCTTTCTTT.

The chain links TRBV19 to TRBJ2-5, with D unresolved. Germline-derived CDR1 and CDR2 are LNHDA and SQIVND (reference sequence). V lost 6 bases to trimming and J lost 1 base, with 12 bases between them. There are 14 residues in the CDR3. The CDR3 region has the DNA TGTGCCAGTAGATTCGACACGCGCCAAGAGACCCAGTACTTC. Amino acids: CASRFDTRQETQYF. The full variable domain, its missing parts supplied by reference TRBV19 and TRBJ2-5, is DGGITQSPKYLFRKEGQNVTLSCEQNLNHDAMYWYRQDPGQGLRLIYYSQIVNDFQKGDIAEGYSVSREKKESFPLTVTSAQKNPTAFYLCASRFDTRQETQYFGPGTRLLVL.

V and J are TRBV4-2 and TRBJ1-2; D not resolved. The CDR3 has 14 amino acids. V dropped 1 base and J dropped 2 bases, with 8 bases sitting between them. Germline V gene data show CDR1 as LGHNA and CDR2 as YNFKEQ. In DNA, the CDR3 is TGTGCCAGCAGCCAAGGGCTGGGGAACTATGGCTACACCTTC. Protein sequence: CASSQGLGNYGYTF.